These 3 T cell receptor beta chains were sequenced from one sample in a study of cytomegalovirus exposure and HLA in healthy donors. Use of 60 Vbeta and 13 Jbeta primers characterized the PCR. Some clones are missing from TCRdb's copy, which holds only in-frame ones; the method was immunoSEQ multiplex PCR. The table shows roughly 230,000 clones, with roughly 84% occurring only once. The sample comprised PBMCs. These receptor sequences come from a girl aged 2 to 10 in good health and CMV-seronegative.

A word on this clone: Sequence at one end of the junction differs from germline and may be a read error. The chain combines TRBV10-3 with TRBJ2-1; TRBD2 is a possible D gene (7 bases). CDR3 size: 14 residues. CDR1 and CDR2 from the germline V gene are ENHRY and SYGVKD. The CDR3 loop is CAMSDIKGGTEQFF. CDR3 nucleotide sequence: TGTGCCATGAGTGACATTAAGGGGGGGACTGAGCAGTTCTTC.

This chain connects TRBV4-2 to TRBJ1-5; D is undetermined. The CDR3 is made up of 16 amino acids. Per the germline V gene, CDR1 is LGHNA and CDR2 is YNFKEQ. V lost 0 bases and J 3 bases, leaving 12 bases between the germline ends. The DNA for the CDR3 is TGTGCCAGCAGCCAAGAATGGAGGGAAGTCAATCAGCCCCAGCATTTT. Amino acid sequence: CASSQEWREVNQPQHF.

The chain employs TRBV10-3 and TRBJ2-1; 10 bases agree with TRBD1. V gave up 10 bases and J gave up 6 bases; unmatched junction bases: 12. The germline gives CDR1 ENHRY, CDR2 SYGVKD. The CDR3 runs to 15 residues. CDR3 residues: CATQTDRGPSNEQFF. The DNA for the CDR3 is TGTGCCACTCAAACTGACAGGGGGCCTTCCAATGAGCAGTTCTTC.